This TCR beta chain was profiled in a study of blood T cells in healthy people across ages. At least 6 million PBMCs were isolated per sample. Study-wide results and caveats: The study found more naive CD4+ cells and higher diversity in long-lived than aged donors.

Through a sample-barcoded 5' primer and a J-beta primer mix, a second PCR was run for roughly 6 to 12 cycles. In TCRdb, the 5' RACE reads were re-called with MiXCR into one record per CDR3 protein. The sample includes some 710,000 distinct CDR3 sequences, around 50% of them seen just once. This CDR3 comprises 14 residues. Between the trimmed V and J ends, which lost 0 bases and 3 bases, there was a span of 9 bases. Germline loops: CDR1 SGHVS, CDR2 FQNEAQ. In its sample, this clonotype was seen a few times. Antigen unknown. The chain carries TRBV7-8 and TRBJ2-7, with D hard to call. Sequenced input: blood. This receptor was obtained from a man older than 75 in good health. Here the CDR3 DNA reads TGTGCCAGCAGCTTAGCGGAAGCAGGCTACGAGCAGTACTTC. The encoded protein is CASSLAEAGYEQYF.